This TCR beta chain was obtained from a study of T-cell reconstitution after alpha-beta-depleted transplantation in children. Unique molecular identifiers tagged the TCRbeta library. TCRdb recomputed calls from the PCR reads with MiXCR, one row per CDR3 protein. The sample includes roughly 100,000 distinct CDR3 sequences, 8% to 9% of them seen just once. This clonotype has ten or more counts. The CDR3 length is 15 residues. Germline trimming cut 5 bases from V and 4 bases from J; bases unmatched to any gene: 7. CDR1 and CDR2 (germline): MDHEN, SYDVKM. This clonotype was obtained from a human donor who donated a stem cell graft to a child with congenital amegakaryocytic thrombocytopenia. This sample comprised PBMCs from the stem cell graft donor, obtained from the stem cell graft. The chain combines TRBV28 with TRBJ1-1, with TRBD1 matching 10 bases. CDR3 DNA sequence: TGTGCCAGCAGTGGGACAGGGGCGCAGGTCACTGAAGCTTTCTTT. Protein sequence: CASSGTGAQVTEAFF.